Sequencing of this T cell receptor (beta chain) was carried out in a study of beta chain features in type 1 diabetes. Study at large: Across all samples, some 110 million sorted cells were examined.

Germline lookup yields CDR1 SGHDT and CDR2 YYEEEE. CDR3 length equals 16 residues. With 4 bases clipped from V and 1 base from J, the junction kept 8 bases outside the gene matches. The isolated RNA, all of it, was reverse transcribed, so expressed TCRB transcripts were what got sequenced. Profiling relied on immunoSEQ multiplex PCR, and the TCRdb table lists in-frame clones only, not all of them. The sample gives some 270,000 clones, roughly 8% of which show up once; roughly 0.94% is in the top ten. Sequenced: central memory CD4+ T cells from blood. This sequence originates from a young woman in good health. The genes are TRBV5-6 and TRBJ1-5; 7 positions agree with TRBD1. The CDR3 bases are TGTGCCAGCAGCACAAGACAGGGTTTGAGCAATCAGCCCCAGCATTTT. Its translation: CASSTRQGLSNQPQHF.